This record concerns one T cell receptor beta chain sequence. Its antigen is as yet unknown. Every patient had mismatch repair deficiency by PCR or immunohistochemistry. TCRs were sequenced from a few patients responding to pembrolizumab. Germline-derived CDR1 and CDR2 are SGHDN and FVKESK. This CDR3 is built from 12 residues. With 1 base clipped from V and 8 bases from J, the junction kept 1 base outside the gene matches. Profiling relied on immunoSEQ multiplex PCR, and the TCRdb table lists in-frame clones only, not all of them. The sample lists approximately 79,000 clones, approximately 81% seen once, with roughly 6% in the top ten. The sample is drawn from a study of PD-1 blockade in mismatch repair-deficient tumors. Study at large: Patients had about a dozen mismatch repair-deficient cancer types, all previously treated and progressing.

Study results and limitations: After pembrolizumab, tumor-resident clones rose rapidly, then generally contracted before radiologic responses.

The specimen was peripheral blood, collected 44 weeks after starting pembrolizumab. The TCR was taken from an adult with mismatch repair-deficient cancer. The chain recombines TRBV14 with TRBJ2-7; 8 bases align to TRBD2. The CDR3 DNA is TGTGCCAGCAGCCAAGCGGGAGGGAAGCAGTACTTC. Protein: CASSQAGGKQYF.